This TCR beta chain was captured by sequencing in a study of blood T cell repertoires in COVID-19. Across the whole study: Collection of acute and convalescent COVID-19 samples took place in the United States, Italy and Spain. The analysed material was cDNA or gDNA that came from T cells, B-cell-depleted T cells, or PBMCs.

Participant ages covered roughly 18 to 90 years across 25 or so US areas. Symptom resolution, clearance, or two negative PCRs marked the recovered donors of Cohort 3. TCRdb keeps only in-frame clones here, not all; method: immunoSEQ multiplex PCR. The repertoire has some 170,000 clones, 75% to 85% of them found once; the top ten carry nearly 15%. This TCR derives from a man aged 50 to 60 who had recovered from COVID-19. Sequences were obtained from PBMCs or T cells enriched from blood (not recorded which).

The CDR3: CASSKKAAGAESYEQYF. The DNA for the CDR3 is TGTGCCAGCAGCAAAAAGGCGGCTGGTGCGGAGTCCTACGAGCAGTACTTC. V usage is TRBV21-1 and J usage is TRBJ2-7; TRBD2 is taken as the D call from the table, unchecked against the DNA. TRBV21-1 is designated a pseudogene. There are 17 residues in the CDR3.